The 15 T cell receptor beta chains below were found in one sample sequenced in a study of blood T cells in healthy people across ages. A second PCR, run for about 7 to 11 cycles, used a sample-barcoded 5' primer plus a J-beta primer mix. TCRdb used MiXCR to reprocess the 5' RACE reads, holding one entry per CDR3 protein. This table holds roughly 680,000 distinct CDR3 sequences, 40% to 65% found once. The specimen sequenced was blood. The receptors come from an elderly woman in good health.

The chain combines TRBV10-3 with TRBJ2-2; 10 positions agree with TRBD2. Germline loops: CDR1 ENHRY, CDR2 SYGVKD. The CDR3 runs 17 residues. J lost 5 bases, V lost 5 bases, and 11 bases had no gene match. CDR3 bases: TGTGCCATCAGTAAAGGGACTAGCGAGTGGAAGACCGGGGAGCTGTTTTTT. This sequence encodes CAISKGTSEWKTGELFF.

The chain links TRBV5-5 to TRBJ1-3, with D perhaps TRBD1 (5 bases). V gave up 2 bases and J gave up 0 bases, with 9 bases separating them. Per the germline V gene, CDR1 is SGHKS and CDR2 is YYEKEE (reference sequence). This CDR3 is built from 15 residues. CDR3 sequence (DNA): TGTGCCAGCAGCTTAGTCAGGGTCTCTGGAAACACCATATATTTT. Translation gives CASSLVRVSGNTIYF.

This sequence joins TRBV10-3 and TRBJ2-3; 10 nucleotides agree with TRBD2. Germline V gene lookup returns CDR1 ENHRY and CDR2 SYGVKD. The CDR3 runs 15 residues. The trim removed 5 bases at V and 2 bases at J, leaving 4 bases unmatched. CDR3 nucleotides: TGTGCCATCAGTCCTAGCGGGGGAACCACAGATACGCAGTATTTT. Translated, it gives CAISPSGGTTDTQYF.

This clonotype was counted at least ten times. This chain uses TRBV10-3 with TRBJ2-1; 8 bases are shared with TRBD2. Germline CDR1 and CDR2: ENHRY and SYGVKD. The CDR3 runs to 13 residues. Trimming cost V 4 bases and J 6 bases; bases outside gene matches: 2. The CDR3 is CAISAGGGNEQFF. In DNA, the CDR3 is TGTGCCATCAGTGCGGGGGGGGGCAATGAGCAGTTCTTC.

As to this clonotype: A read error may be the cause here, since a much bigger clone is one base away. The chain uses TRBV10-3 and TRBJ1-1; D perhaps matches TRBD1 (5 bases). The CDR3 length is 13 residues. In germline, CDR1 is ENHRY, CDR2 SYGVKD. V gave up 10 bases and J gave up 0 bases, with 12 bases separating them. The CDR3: CATRQGLNTEAFF. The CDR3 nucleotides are TGTGCCACCAGGCAGGGATTGAACACTGAAGCTTTCTTT.

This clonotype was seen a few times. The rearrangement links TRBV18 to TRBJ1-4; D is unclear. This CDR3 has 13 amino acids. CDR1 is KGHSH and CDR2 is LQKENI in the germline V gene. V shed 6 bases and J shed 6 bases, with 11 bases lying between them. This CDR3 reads CASSRGSDEKLFF. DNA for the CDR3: TGTGCCAGCTCTCGCGGGTCTGATGAAAAACTGTTTTTT.

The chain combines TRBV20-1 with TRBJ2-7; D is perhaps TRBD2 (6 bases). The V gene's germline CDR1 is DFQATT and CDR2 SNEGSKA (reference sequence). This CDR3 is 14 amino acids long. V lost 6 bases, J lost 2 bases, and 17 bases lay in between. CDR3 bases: TGCAGTGCCCTGCCCCCAGCGGGCGCCTACGAGCAGTACTTC. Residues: CSALPPAGAYEQYF.

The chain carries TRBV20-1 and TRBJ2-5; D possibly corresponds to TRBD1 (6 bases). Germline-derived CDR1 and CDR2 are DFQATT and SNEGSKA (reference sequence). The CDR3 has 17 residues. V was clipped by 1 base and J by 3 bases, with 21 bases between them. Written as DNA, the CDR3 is TGCAGTGCTAGAGGAGGTTGGAAGCGGACAGCCAAAGAGACCCAGTACTTC. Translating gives CSARGGWKRTAKETQYF.

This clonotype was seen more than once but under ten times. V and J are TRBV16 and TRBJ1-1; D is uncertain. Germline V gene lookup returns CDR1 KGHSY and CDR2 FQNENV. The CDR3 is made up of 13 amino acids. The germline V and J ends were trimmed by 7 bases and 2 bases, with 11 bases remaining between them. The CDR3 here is CASTSSENTEAFF. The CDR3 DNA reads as TGTGCCAGCACCAGCTCGGAAAACACTGAAGCTTTCTTT.

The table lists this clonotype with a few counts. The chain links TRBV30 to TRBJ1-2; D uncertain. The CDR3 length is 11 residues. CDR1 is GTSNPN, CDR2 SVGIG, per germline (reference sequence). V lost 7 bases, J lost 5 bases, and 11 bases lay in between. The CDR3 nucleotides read TGTGCCTTTAATGGGCTGTATGGCTACACCTTC. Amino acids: CAFNGLYGYTF.

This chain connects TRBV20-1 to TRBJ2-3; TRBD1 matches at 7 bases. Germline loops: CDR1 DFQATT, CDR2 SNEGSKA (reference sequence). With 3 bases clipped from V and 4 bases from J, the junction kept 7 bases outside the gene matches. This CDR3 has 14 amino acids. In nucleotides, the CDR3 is TGCAGTGCTAGTCCGAGGGGGCAGGCAGATACGCAGTATTTT. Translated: CSASPRGQADTQYF.

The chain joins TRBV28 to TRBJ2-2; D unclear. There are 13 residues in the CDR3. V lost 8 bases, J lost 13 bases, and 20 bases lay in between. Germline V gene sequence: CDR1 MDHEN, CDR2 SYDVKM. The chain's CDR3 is CASYNRASEGLFF. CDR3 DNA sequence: TGTGCCAGCTACAACCGGGCCTCTGAAGGGCTGTTTTTT.

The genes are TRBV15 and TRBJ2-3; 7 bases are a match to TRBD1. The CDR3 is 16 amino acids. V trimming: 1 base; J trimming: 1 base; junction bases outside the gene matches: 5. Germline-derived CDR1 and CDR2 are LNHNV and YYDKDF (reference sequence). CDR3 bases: TGTGCCACCAGCAGAGGGGTAGGGGGCCGCACAGATACGCAGTATTTT. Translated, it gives CATSRGVGGRTDTQYF.

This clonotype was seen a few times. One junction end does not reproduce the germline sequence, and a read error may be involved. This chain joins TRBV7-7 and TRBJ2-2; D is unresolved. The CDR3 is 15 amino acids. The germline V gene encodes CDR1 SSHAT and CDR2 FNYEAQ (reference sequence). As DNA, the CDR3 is TGTGCTAGCAGCAGAACCTGGAAGAACACCGGGGAGCTGTTTTTT. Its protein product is CASSRTWKNTGELFF.

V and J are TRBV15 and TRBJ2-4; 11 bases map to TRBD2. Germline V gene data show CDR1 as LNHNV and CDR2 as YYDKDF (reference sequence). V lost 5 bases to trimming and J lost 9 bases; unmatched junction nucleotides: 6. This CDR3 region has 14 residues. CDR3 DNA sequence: TGTGCCACCAGCCCCGCTAGCGGGGGGAGCATTCAGTACTTC. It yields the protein CATSPASGGSIQYF.